The rows below give T cell receptor beta chains drawn from one sample of a study of cytomegalovirus exposure and HLA in healthy donors. Sequenced by immunoSEQ multiplex PCR; TCRdb stores in-frame clones only, minus some. This repertoire shows some 100,000 clones, approximately 77% found once; its top ten account for approximately 14%. The specimen sequenced was PBMCs. These receptors were taken from a male donor in good health and CMV-seropositive. CDR3s include the opening cysteine and the closing phenylalanine or tryptophan. The order of the fields is clone size, J gene, D gene, V gene, CDR3 DNA, CDR3 protein. D genes are given only for firm matches. Rows give clone size only sometimes, using once, few, many, or a class for an expanded clone.

NA TRBJ2-7 NA TRBV6-1 TGTGCCCTGCGCTGGGGCTCTTCCTACGAGCAGTACTTC CALRWGSSYEQYF
NA TRBJ1-5 NA TRBV2 TGTGCCAGCTGTCAACGGACAAGGGGCCCCCAGCATTTT CASCQRTRGPQHF
NA TRBJ1-1 TRBD1 TRBV6-1 TGTGCCAGCAGTGTAGACAGGGGTGAAACTGAAGCTTTCTTT CASSVDRGETEAFF
once TRBJ1-6 TRBD1 TRBV30 TGTGCCTGGAGTGACAGGGGGCTGAGCTCCTATAATTCACCCCTCCACTTT CAWSDRGLSSYNSPLHF
NA TRBJ2-7 NA TRBV5-4 TGTGCCAGCAGCAGTAACAGGGCTTACGAGCAGTACTTC CASSSNRAYEQYF
NA TRBJ1-3 NA TRBV6-6 TGTGCCAGCACCCAGTCGGGTTTGGGTATAAACACCATATATTTT CASTQSGLGINTIYF
NA TRBJ1-1 NA TRBV6-1 TGTGCCAGCACCCGCCCAGGGTTCGCTGAAGCTTTCTTT CASTRPGFAEAFF
NA TRBJ1-3 TRBD1 TRBV5-1 TGCGCCAGCAGCCCTGGGACAGCTTTGAGCTCTGGAAACACCATATATTTT CASSPGTALSSGNTIYF
NA TRBJ2-7 TRBD1 TRBV6-5 TGTGCCAGCAGTTACTCCAGGGACAGGGTCTCCGAGCAGTACTTC CASSYSRDRVSEQYF
medium-sized TRBJ2-4 TRBD2 TRBV6-1 TGTGCCAGCAGTGAAGAGGGCGGGGGGGCTTACATTCAGTACTTC CASSEEGGGAYIQYF